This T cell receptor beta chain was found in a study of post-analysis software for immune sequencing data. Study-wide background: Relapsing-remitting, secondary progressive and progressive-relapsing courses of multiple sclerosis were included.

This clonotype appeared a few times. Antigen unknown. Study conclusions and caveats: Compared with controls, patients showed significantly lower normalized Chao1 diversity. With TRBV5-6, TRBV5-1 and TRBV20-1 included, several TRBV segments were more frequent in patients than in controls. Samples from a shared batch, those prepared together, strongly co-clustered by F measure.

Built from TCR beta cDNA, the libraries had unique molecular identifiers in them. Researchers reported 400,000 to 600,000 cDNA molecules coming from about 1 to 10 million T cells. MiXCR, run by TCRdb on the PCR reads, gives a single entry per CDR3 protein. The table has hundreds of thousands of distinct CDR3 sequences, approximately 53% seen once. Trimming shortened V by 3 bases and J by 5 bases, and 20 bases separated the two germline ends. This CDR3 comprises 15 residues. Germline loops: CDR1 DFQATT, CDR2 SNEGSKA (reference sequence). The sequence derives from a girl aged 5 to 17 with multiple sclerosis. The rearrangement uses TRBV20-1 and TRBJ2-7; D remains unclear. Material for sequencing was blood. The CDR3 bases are TGCAGTGCTAGGCCCCCGAATTCACCCTCGCACGAGCAGTACTTC. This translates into CSARPPNSPSHEQYF.